The 32 T cell receptor beta chains given below trace back to one sample, sequenced in a study of blood T cell repertoires in COVID-19. Here immunoSEQ multiplex PCR was the method, and the copy in TCRdb shows in-frame clones only, minus some. The sample has around 250,000 clones, over 80% seen once. Material for sequencing was peripheral blood. The receptors here all came from a woman in her seventies with COVID-19, enrolled during active disease.

The chain combines TRBV6-5 with TRBJ1-1, with D maybe TRBD1 (5 bases). Trimming stripped 7 bases from V and 0 bases from J, with 15 bases between. Germline V lookup: CDR1 MNHEY, CDR2 SVGAGI. The CDR3 length is 15 residues. CDR3 in amino acids: CASNTLGGLNTEAFF. CDR3 nucleotides: TGTGCCAGCAATACCCTTGGGGGGTTGAACACTGAAGCTTTCTTT.

The chain joins TRBV28 to TRBJ2-7; a possible D gene is TRBD2 (6 bases). Germline assignment: CDR1 MDHEN and CDR2 SYDVKM. The CDR3 totals 15 residues. The V and J ends lost 4 bases and 5 bases respectively, with 18 bases between them. The CDR3 sequence: CASSSPTPAGHEQYF. The DNA of the CDR3 is TGTGCCAGCAGTTCCCCAACCCCGGCGGGGCACGAGCAGTACTTC.

The chain links TRBV30 to TRBJ2-3, with TRBD2 as a possible D gene (5 bases). Germline assignment: CDR1 GTSNPN and CDR2 SVGIG (reference sequence). This CDR3 is 12 amino acids long. With 2 bases removed from V and 7 bases from J, the gap between germline ends came to 10 bases. CDR3 sequence (DNA): TGTGCCTGGAGTCCGGACTCCTATACGCAGTATTTT. It is translated as CAWSPDSYTQYF.

The chain is built from TRBV12-3 or TRBV12-4 and TRBJ1-2, with a tentative D call TRBD1 (6 bases). Deletions cut 5 bases from V and 5 bases from J, with 9 bases between. This CDR3 is 12 amino acids long. The CDR3 spells CASSDRKYGYTF. The CDR3 DNA is TGTGCCAGCAGTGACAGGAAGTATGGCTACACCTTC.

The gene calls are TRBV6-4 and TRBJ1-1; 11 bases align to TRBD1. Germline V lookup: CDR1 MRHNA, CDR2 SNTAGT. The CDR3 spans 13 residues. V shed 2 bases and J 11 bases; nucleotides not matched to a gene: 4. The CDR3 sequence is CASSDGQGARAFF. The CDR3 nucleotides read TGTGCCAGCAGTGACGGACAGGGGGCGCGGGCTTTCTTT.

The chain joins TRBV6-5 to TRBJ2-1; 9 bases agree with TRBD1. Germline CDR1 and CDR2: MNHEY and SVGAGI. CDR3 length equals 15 residues. The V segment lost 9 bases and the J segment 6 bases; nucleotides outside the gene matches: 12. CDR3 loop: CASNPGQGGRNEQFF. In DNA form, the CDR3 reads TGTGCCAGTAATCCGGGACAGGGAGGTCGCAATGAGCAGTTCTTC.

V gene TRBV2 combines with J gene TRBJ1-1; a weak D match, TRBD1 (5 bases). V shed 5 bases and J shed 4 bases, with 14 bases lying between them. CDR1 and CDR2 from the germline V gene are SNHLY and FYNNEI. The CDR3 has 14 residues. CDR3 in amino acids: CASSYRSGGTEAFF. The CDR3 DNA follows: TGTGCCAGCAGTTACAGGTCCGGGGGCACTGAAGCTTTCTTT.

This sequence joins TRBV11-2 and TRBJ2-2, with 10 bases lining up with TRBD1. The V gene's germline CDR1 is SGHAT and CDR2 FQNNGV. The length of the CDR3 is 16 residues. With 6 bases clipped from V and 6 bases from J, the junction kept 10 bases outside the gene matches. CDR3 loop: CASRSRQGALSGELFF. DNA for the CDR3: TGTGCCAGCAGATCACGACAGGGGGCGCTTTCCGGGGAGCTGTTTTTT.

The rearrangement joins TRBV12-3 or TRBV12-4 to TRBJ2-1; the D gene is possibly TRBD2 (7 bases). The CDR3 has 13 residues. The germline V and J ends were trimmed by 7 bases and 9 bases, with 16 bases remaining between them. The CDR3 nucleotides are TGTGCCAGCACCATAGGGGGGGGAAGTGAGCAGTTCTTC. It yields the protein CASTIGGGSEQFF.

The V call is TRBV3-1 (or the pseudogene TRBV3-2), the J call TRBJ2-1; the match to TRBD2 covers 11 bases. The CDR3 has 16 amino acids. Germline loops: CDR1 LGHDT, CDR2 YNNKEL (reference sequence). Unmatched junction bases numbered 11, after V lost 4 bases and J lost 9 bases. The CDR3 coding sequence is TGTGCCAGCAGCCGAAGGACCGGGACTAGCGGCGGTGAGCAGTTCTTC. This translates into CASSRRTGTSGGEQFF.

The J gene is TRBJ2-1, the V gene TRBV4-1; 10 bases line up with TRBD2. The CDR3 consists of 16 residues. Germline V gene data show CDR1 as MGHRA and CDR2 as YSYEKL. V was pared by 3 bases and J by 8 bases, with 10 bases of the junction left unmatched. The DNA of the CDR3 is TGCGCCAGCAGCCACGTGACAGCGGGAGGGCCGTATGAGCAGTTCTTC. Translated, it gives CASSHVTAGGPYEQFF.

The chain employs TRBV27 and TRBJ2-7; D might be TRBD2 (5 bases). CDR1 MNHEY and CDR2 SMNVEV come from the germline V gene (reference sequence). With 1 base removed from V and 0 bases from J, the gap between germline ends came to 13 bases. This CDR3 contains 16 residues. CDR3 amino acids: CASSLYGRAISYEQYF. CDR3 nucleotide sequence: TGTGCCAGCAGTTTATACGGGCGGGCCATCTCCTACGAGCAGTACTTC.

CDR3 nucleotide sequence: TGCAGCGTTGGCGTTAGCGGGACCGGGGAGCTGTTTTTT. The encoded protein is CSVGVSGTGELFF. V and J are TRBV29-1 and TRBJ2-2; 7 bases map to TRBD2. The CDR3 length is 13 residues. Looked up from germline, CDR1 is SQVTM and CDR2 is ANQGSEA. The junction had 4 bases not matched to a gene; V was cut back by 4 bases and J by 5 bases.

The V call is TRBV19, the J call TRBJ1-2; D is possibly TRBD1 (6 bases). The CDR3 is 19 amino acids. The germline gives CDR1 LNHDA, CDR2 SQIVND (reference sequence). The ends were cut back, 5 bases at V and 0 bases at J, with 25 bases in the middle. CDR3 amino acids: CASSLLGVRGGKANYGYTF. The CDR3 DNA sequence: TGTGCCAGTAGTCTTCTGGGGGTTCGAGGGGGAAAGGCTAACTATGGCTACACCTTC.

This sequence joins TRBV19 and TRBJ1-1; the D is unclear. The CDR3 length is 13 residues. V was trimmed by 7 bases and J by 5 bases, leaving 14 bases between them. CDR1 and CDR2 from the germline V gene are LNHDA and SQIVND (reference sequence). This CDR3 reads CASKDRGWTEAFF. CDR3 bases: TGTGCCAGTAAAGACCGCGGTTGGACTGAAGCTTTCTTT.

V and J are TRBV9 and TRBJ2-1; 10 positions agree with TRBD2. CDR1 is SGDLS, CDR2 YYNGEE, per germline. The CDR3 sequence is 15 residues long. The V segment lost 1 base and the J segment 8 bases; nucleotides outside the gene matches: 6. The CDR3 DNA is TGTGCCAGCAGCGTATCTAGCGGGAGTATTGATGAGCAGTTCTTC. Translated: CASSVSSGSIDEQFF. Looking up the rest from reference TRBV9 and TRBJ2-1 gives the full variable domain: DSGVTQTPKHLITATGQRVTLRCSPRSGDLSVYWYQQSLDQGLQFLIQYYNGEERAKGNILERFSAQQFPDLHSELNLSSLELGDSALYFCASSVSSGSIDEQFFGPGTRLTVL.

The rearrangement links TRBV5-1 to TRBJ2-7, with D uncertain. V lost 4 bases and J 3 bases, leaving 5 bases between the germline ends. The CDR3 runs 11 residues. The V gene's germline CDR1 is SGHRS and CDR2 YFSETQ. As DNA, the CDR3 is TGCGCCAGCAGCACTGGCTACGAGCAGTACTTC. Its translation: CASSTGYEQYF.

This clone appeared a few times. The chain carries TRBV30 and TRBJ2-7, with D unclear. Per germline, CDR1 GTSNPN and CDR2 SVGIG (reference sequence). The CDR3 is 13 amino acids. V was shortened by 5 bases and J by 2 bases, with 13 bases between the two germline ends. Written as DNA, the CDR3 is TGTGCCTGGGAACCGGGTTTGACCTACGAGCAGTACTTC. It is translated as CAWEPGLTYEQYF.

This rearrangement joins TRBV30 to TRBJ2-7, with a possible D match to TRBD1 (6 bases). The CDR3 is 14 amino acids. Trimming removed 0 bases at V and 1 base at J, with 10 bases between. Germline CDR1 GTSNPN, CDR2 SVGIG (reference sequence). The CDR3 DNA sequence: TGTGCCTGGAGTGTAGGGGGATTTTCCTACGAGCAGTACTTC. Protein: CAWSVGGFSYEQYF.

This chain links TRBV3-1 (or the pseudogene TRBV3-2) with TRBJ1-5, with TRBD1 matching 8 bases. This CDR3 is built from 18 residues. Germline CDR1 and CDR2: LGHDT and YNNKEL (reference sequence). The V gene end was trimmed by 0 bases and the J gene end by 2 bases; junction bases not matched to a gene: 9. CDR3 sequence reads: CASSQDPPGTGGNQPQHF. The CDR3 DNA follows: TGTGCCAGCAGCCAAGACCCACCCGGGACAGGTGGCAATCAGCCCCAGCATTTT.

The V and J genes are TRBV29-1 and TRBJ1-3, with 7 bases identical to TRBD1. Germline V gives CDR1 SQVTM, CDR2 ANQGSEA. J lost 0 bases, V lost 6 bases, and 2 bases had no gene match. The CDR3 is 13 residues long. In DNA form, the CDR3 reads TGCAGCGTCGGGGACAGCTCTGGAAACACCATATATTTT. Translating gives CSVGDSSGNTIYF.

The chain carries TRBV5-1 and TRBJ2-3; no clear D gene. With 0 bases removed from V and 2 bases from J, the gap between germline ends came to 7 bases. The CDR3 totals 14 residues. Per the germline V gene, CDR1 is SGHRS and CDR2 is YFSETQ. The CDR3 nucleotides read TGCGCCAGCAGCTTGGGACTTTTCACAGATACGCAGTATTTT. Its protein product is CASSLGLFTDTQYF.

The chain uses TRBV1 and TRBJ2-2; TRBD2, the table's D call, lacks a check against the DNA. TRBV1 is classified as a pseudogene. The CDR3 has 19 residues. CDR3 nucleotides: TGCACCAGCAGCCAAGATTATCCTAGCGGGAGATTGAGGACCGGGGAGCTGTTTTTT. This codes for CTSSQDYPSGRLRTGELFF.

The gene calls are TRBV7-8 and TRBJ1-2; no definite D call. In germline, CDR1 is SGHVS, CDR2 FQNEAQ. The CDR3 covers 13 residues. Trimming removed 3 bases at V and 6 bases at J, with 11 bases between. Here the CDR3 reads CASSLSRVDGYTF. For the CDR3, the DNA is TGTGCCAGCAGCTTGTCCCGGGTGGATGGCTACACCTTC.

This sequence joins TRBV15 and TRBJ1-3; D not resolved. From germline, CDR1 is LNHNV and CDR2 YYDKDF (reference sequence). CDR3 size: 14 residues. V was shortened by 5 bases and J by 3 bases, with 11 bases between the two germline ends. CDR3 sequence reads: CATSRGLGGNTIYF. CDR3 nucleotide sequence: TGTGCCACCAGCCGGGGTCTGGGTGGAAACACCATATATTTT.

Here the CDR3 DNA reads TGTGCCAGCAGCTCACCTAGCATCCATCCCTACAATGAGCAGTTCTTC. Protein product: CASSSPSIHPYNEQFF. The V and J genes are TRBV7-2 and TRBJ2-1, with D tentatively TRBD2 (5 bases). The CDR3 extends over 16 amino acids. The germline gives CDR1 SGHTA, CDR2 FQGNSA. Trimming took 4 bases from V and 2 from J, leaving 15 bases between them.

The CDR3 spells CASSLSPRLPQHF. In DNA, the CDR3 is TGTGCCAGCAGTTTATCGCCCCGCCTACCCCAGCATTTT. The chain has TRBV12-3 or TRBV12-4 and TRBJ1-5; D not certain. The CDR3 totals 13 residues. Trimming pared 2 bases from V and 10 bases from J, leaving 12 bases between.

The genes are TRBV7-2 and TRBJ2-1, with 10 bases that match TRBD2. This CDR3 contains 15 residues. Germline values: CDR1 SGHTA, CDR2 FQGNSA. J gave up 7 bases and V 1 base, and 4 bases lay outside the gene matches. DNA of the CDR3: TGTGCCAGCAGCTTAGTAGCGGGAGGCGTGAATGAGCAGTTCTTC. As protein: CASSLVAGGVNEQFF.

Worth noting for this clone: One junction end disagrees with the germline gene, perhaps due to a read error. This chain links TRBV28 with TRBJ1-2, with D unclear. The CDR3 extends over 13 amino acids. From germline, CDR1 is MDHEN and CDR2 SYDVKM. Here the CDR3 DNA reads TGTGCCAGCAATTTAGGCAGGTTTAAGGGCTACACCTTC. It yields the protein CASNLGRFKGYTF.

The rearrangement uses TRBV19 and TRBJ2-7; TRBD1 matches at 9 bases. Trimming took 3 bases from V and 9 from J; bases not matched to a gene: 9. The CDR3 spans 14 residues. Germline V gene lookup returns CDR1 LNHDA and CDR2 SQIVND (reference sequence). The CDR3 coding sequence is TGTGCCAGTAGTATTGGGCCGGGACAGGGAGGGCAGTACTTC. It translates to CASSIGPGQGGQYF.

The chain uses TRBV20-1 and TRBJ1-2, with 7 bases identical to TRBD1. The germline gives CDR1 DFQATT, CDR2 SNEGSKA (reference sequence). The CDR3 is 13 residues long. V lost 4 bases, J lost 4 bases, and 6 bases stayed unmatched. CDR3 bases: TGCAGTGCTACTGACAGGGTGGCCTATGGCTACACCTTC. This translates into CSATDRVAYGYTF.

The rearrangement uses TRBV5-1 and TRBJ1-6, with D possibly being TRBD1 (6 bases). CDR3 length: 17 residues. Germline V lookup: CDR1 SGHRS, CDR2 YFSETQ. Between the trimmed V and J ends, which lost 4 bases and 3 bases, there was a span of 17 bases. CDR3 residues: CASSPDLTGNYNSPLHF. The CDR3 DNA sequence: TGCGCCAGCAGCCCCGACCTCACAGGGAACTATAATTCACCCCTCCACTTT.